This passage covers 13 T cell receptor beta chains from one sample sequenced in a study of cytomegalovirus exposure and HLA in healthy donors. The PCR made use of 60 Vbeta and 13 Jbeta primers. Assay used: immunoSEQ multiplex PCR; TCRdb lists only in-frame clones, some missing. The data hold 170,000 or so clones, with about 80% observed a single time. Sequences were obtained from PBMCs. These receptors were taken from a woman aged 35 to 49 in good health and CMV-seronegative.

The rearrangement uses TRBV5-4 and TRBJ2-2; possibly TRBD2 for D (6 bases). The CDR3 is made up of 16 amino acids. V was pared by 4 bases and J by 5 bases, with 18 bases between. Germline CDR1 reads SGHNT; CDR2 reads YYREEE (reference sequence). CDR3 region: CASSPRDWPGTGELFF. In nucleotides, the CDR3 is TGTGCCAGCAGCCCTCGGGACTGGCCGGGGACCGGGGAGCTGTTTTTT.

This clone came up a few times. This chain joins TRBV15 and TRBJ1-5, with a weak D call TRBD1 (6 bases). This CDR3 region has 16 residues. Germline CDR1 reads LNHNV; CDR2 reads YYDKDF (reference sequence). Trimming left V 3 bases short and J 3 bases short, with 15 bases between. The CDR3 spells CATSRDRDTNNQPQHF. The CDR3 DNA follows: TGTGCCACCAGCAGGGACCGGGACACCAACAATCAGCCCCAGCATTTT.

This clone was detected ten times or more. The J gene is TRBJ1-2, the V gene TRBV4-3, with unresolved D. The length of the CDR3 is 15 residues. CDR1 is LGHNA, CDR2 YSLEER, per germline. The V and J ends lost 2 bases and 0 bases respectively, with 10 bases between them. Here the CDR3 reads CASSQNRLANYGYTF. As DNA, the CDR3 is TGCGCCAGCAGCCAAAATCGGTTAGCTAACTATGGCTACACCTTC.

The gene calls are TRBV27 and TRBJ1-6; 10 nucleotides align to TRBD1. The CDR3 consists of 16 residues. Per the germline V gene, CDR1 is MNHEY and CDR2 is SMNVEV (reference sequence). With V trimmed by 4 bases and J by 4 bases, 4 bases remained unmatched. CDR3 nucleotide sequence: TGTGCCAGCAGTTCTCGGACAGGGGGATATAATTCACCCCTCCACTTT. Its translation is CASSSRTGGYNSPLHF.

The chain joins TRBV19 to TRBJ2-7; TRBD1 matches 7 bases. Germline CDR1 and CDR2: LNHDA and SQIVND (reference sequence). This CDR3 has 14 amino acids. J lost 0 bases, V lost 6 bases, and 5 bases had no gene match. The CDR3 is CASSPGDSSYEQYF. For the CDR3, the DNA is TGTGCCAGTAGCCCCGGGGACAGCTCCTACGAGCAGTACTTC.

The chain has TRBV29-1 and TRBJ1-2, with no clear D. This CDR3 has 12 residues. V was cut by 2 bases and J by 6 bases, with 10 bases left in between. Looked up from germline, CDR1 is SQVTM and CDR2 is ANQGSEA. CDR3 loop: CSVEFGEDGYTF. The CDR3 coding sequence is TGCAGCGTTGAATTCGGCGAGGATGGCTACACCTTC.

This chain uses TRBV4-1 with TRBJ2-3; 10 bases agree with TRBD1. In germline, CDR1 is MGHRA, CDR2 YSYEKL. CDR3 length: 16 residues. V gave up 7 bases and J gave up 5 bases; unmatched junction bases: 12. The CDR3 sequence: CASTTRPGQGLDTQYF. CDR3 nucleotide sequence: TGCGCCAGCACCACAAGGCCGGGACAGGGGTTAGATACGCAGTATTTT.

The chain uses TRBV13 and TRBJ2-1; 15 positions agree with TRBD2. CDR3 length equals 16 residues. Per germline, CDR1 PRHDT and CDR2 FYEKMQ (reference sequence). V shed 6 bases and J 1 base; nucleotides not matched to a gene: 1. The CDR3 spells CASSGTSGRSYNEQFF. The CDR3 DNA reads as TGTGCCAGCAGTGGGACTAGCGGGAGGTCCTACAATGAGCAGTTCTTC.

The chain uses TRBV6-6 and TRBJ2-7; perhaps TRBD2 as D (6 bases). This CDR3 spans 15 amino acids. CDR1 MNHNY and CDR2 SVGAGI come from the germline V gene (reference sequence). V was trimmed by 0 bases and J by 0 bases, leaving 9 bases between them. The CDR3 protein is CASSYSGGTSYEQYF. The DNA of the CDR3 is TGTGCCAGCAGTTACTCGGGCGGGACCTCCTACGAGCAGTACTTC.

The V gene is TRBV5-1, the J gene TRBJ1-4, with 8 bases that match TRBD1. J lost 0 bases, V lost 2 bases, and 9 bases had no gene match. In germline, CDR1 is SGHRS, CDR2 YFSETQ. The CDR3 has 18 residues. The CDR3 DNA reads as TGCGCCAGCAGCTTAACCCACAGGGGGGGGACAACTAATGAAAAACTGTTTTTT. Its translation is CASSLTHRGGTTNEKLFF.

The CDR3 sequence is CASSSRPARGRDGELFF. The DNA of the CDR3 is TGTGCCAGCAGCTCACGGCCGGCCAGGGGGCGAGACGGGGAGCTGTTTTTT. V is TRBV7-9 and J is TRBJ2-2; 8 bases align to TRBD1. This CDR3 has 17 amino acids. Trimming removed 4 bases from V and 7 bases from J; junction bases left unmatched: 14. Germline CDR1 reads SEHNR; CDR2 reads FQNEAQ (reference sequence). The whole variable domain, remainder taken from reference TRBV7-9 and TRBJ2-2, is DTGVSQNPRHKITKRGQNVTFRCDPISEHNRLYWYRQTLGQGPEFLTYFQNEAQLEKSRLLSDRFSAERPKGSFSTLEIQRTEQGDSAMYLCASSSRPARGRDGELFFGEGSRLTVL.

The chain employs TRBV25-1 and TRBJ1-3; maybe TRBD1 (5 bases). In germline, CDR1 is MGHDK, CDR2 SYGVNS. The CDR3 spans 16 residues. V was trimmed by 2 bases and J by 0 bases, leaving 11 bases between them. The CDR3 reads CASSELTALSGNTIYF. The CDR3, as DNA: TGTGCCAGCAGTGAACTGACAGCCCTCTCTGGAAACACCATATATTTT.

The J gene is TRBJ1-2, the V gene TRBV11-2; D gene ambiguous. V dropped 5 bases and J dropped 0 bases, with 7 bases sitting between them. This CDR3 contains 13 residues. From germline, CDR1 is SGHAT and CDR2 FQNNGV. The CDR3 is CASSTSTNYGYTF. In DNA, the CDR3 is TGTGCCAGCAGCACCAGTACTAACTATGGCTACACCTTC. The full variable domain, in which reference TRBV11-2 and TRBJ1-2 provide the parts outside the CDR3, is EAGVAQSPRYKIIEKRQSVAFWCNPISGHATLYWYQQILGQGPKLLIQFQNNGVVDDSQLPKDRFSAERLKGVDSTLKIQPAKLEDSAVYLCASSTSTNYGYTFGSGTRLTVV.